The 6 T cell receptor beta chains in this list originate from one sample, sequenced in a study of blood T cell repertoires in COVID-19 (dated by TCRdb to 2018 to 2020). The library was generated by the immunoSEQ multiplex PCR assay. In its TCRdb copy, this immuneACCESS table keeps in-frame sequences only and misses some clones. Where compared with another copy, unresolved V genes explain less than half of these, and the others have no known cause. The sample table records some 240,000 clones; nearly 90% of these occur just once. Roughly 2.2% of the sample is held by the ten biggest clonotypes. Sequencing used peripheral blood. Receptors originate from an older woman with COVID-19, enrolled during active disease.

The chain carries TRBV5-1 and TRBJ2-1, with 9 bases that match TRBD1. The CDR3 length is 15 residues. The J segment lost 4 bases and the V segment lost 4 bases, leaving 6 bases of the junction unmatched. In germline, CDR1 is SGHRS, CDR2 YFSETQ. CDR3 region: CASSKGQGIYNEQFF. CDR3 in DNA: TGCGCCAGCAGCAAGGGACAGGGCATATACAATGAGCAGTTCTTC.

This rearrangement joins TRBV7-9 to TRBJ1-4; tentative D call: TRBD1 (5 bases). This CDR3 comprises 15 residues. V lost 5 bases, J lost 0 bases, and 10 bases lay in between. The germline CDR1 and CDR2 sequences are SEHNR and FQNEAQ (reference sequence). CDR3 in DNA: TGTGCCAGCAGCCAAAGGACAACAACTAATGAAAAACTGTTTTTT. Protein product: CASSQRTTTNEKLFF.

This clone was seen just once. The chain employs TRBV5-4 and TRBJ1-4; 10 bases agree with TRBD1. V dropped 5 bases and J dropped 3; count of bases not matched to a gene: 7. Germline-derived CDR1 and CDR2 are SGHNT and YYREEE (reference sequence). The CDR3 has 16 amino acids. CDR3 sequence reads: CASSERTGGSNEKLFF. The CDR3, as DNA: TGTGCCAGCAGTGAAAGGACAGGGGGATCTAATGAAAAACTGTTTTTT.

CDR3 region: CASLGTGSKNTEAFF. CDR3 coding DNA: TGTGCCAGCCTGGGAACAGGGAGTAAGAACACTGAAGCTTTCTTT. The genes are TRBV5-6 and TRBJ1-1; TRBD1 is a possible D gene (6 bases). This CDR3 contains 15 residues. V lost 7 bases to trimming and J lost 1 base, with 17 bases between them. The V gene's germline CDR1 is SGHDT and CDR2 YYEEEE.

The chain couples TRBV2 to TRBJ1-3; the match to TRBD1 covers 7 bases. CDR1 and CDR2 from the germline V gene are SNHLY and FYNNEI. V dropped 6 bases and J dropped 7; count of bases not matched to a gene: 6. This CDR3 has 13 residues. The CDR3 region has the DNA TGTGCCAGCAGCGGGGACAGCTTGAACACCATATATTTT. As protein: CASSGDSLNTIYF.

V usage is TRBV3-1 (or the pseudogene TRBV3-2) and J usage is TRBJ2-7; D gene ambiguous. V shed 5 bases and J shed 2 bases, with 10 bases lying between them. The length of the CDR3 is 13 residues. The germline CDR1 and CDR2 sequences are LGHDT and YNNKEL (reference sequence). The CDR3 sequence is CASSFNGPYEQYF. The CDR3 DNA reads TGTGCCAGCAGCTTCAACGGTCCCTACGAGCAGTACTTC.